Each of the 9 T cell receptor beta chains below was sequenced from the same sample in a study of blood T cell repertoires in COVID-19. Profiling relied on immunoSEQ multiplex PCR, and the TCRdb table lists in-frame clones only, not all of them. The sample includes about 380,000 clones, over 75% seen only once; the top ten take 1% to 1.5%. Sequences were obtained from PBMCs or T cells enriched from blood (not recorded which). The source is a man aged 30 to 45 who had recovered from COVID-19.

This chain links TRBV27 with TRBJ2-3; D ambiguous. The CDR3 spans 12 residues. V was shortened by 2 bases and J by 4 bases, with 4 bases between the two germline ends. Germline lookup yields CDR1 MNHEY and CDR2 SMNVEV (reference sequence). The chain's CDR3 is CASSLRADTQYF. For the CDR3, the DNA is TGTGCCAGCAGTTTACGAGCAGATACGCAGTATTTT.

The chain has TRBV6-5 and TRBJ1-2; 10 positions agree with TRBD1. This CDR3 has 14 residues. CDR1 is MNHEY, CDR2 SVGAGI, per germline. V lost 6 bases, J lost 3 bases, and 4 bases stayed unmatched. CDR3 residues: CASSDRGQDYGYTF. The CDR3 bases are TGTGCCAGCAGCGACAGGGGGCAAGACTATGGCTACACCTTC.

This chain joins TRBV7-2 and TRBJ2-7; D is possibly TRBD1 (5 bases). This CDR3 is built from 13 residues. From germline, CDR1 is SGHTA and CDR2 FQGNSA. The V and J ends lost 2 bases and 3 bases respectively, with 8 bases between them. Written as DNA, the CDR3 is TGTGCCAGCAGCTTACGAGACAGCTACGAGCAGTACTTC. Translation: CASSLRDSYEQYF.

This chain joins TRBV30 and TRBJ1-5; no definite D call. Germline V gene sequence: CDR1 GTSNPN, CDR2 SVGIG (reference sequence). Trimming took 2 bases from V and 0 from J, leaving 11 bases between them. The CDR3 length is 15 residues. The CDR3 region is CAWSSLPYSNQPQHF. The CDR3 region has the DNA TGTGCCTGGAGTTCCCTACCGTATAGCAATCAGCCCCAGCATTTT.

The rearrangement uses TRBV6-5 and TRBJ2-7, with TRBD1 matching 9 bases. J lost 0 bases, V lost 10 bases, and 10 bases had no gene match. The CDR3 is 15 amino acids. Germline CDR1 reads MNHEY; CDR2 reads SVGAGI. CDR3 sequence: CATLTGTGSSYEQYF. In DNA, the CDR3 is TGTGCCACCCTAACCGGGACAGGGAGCTCCTACGAGCAGTACTTC.

This clone was counted only a few times. The genes are TRBV11-2 and TRBJ1-1, with no clear D. CDR1 is SGHAT and CDR2 is FQNNGV in the germline V gene. Between the trimmed V and J ends, which lost 6 bases and 4 bases, there was a span of 6 bases. This CDR3 is built from 11 residues. CDR3 coding DNA: TGTGCCAGCAGGGTCGGCACTGAAGCTTTCTTT. Protein sequence: CASRVGTEAFF.

The rearrangement joins TRBV2 to TRBJ1-1; D is ambiguous. Germline V gene lookup returns CDR1 SNHLY and CDR2 FYNNEI. CDR3 length: 13 amino acids. V lost 7 bases and J 0 bases, leaving 9 bases between the germline ends. The CDR3 sequence is CASKYTMNTEAFF. CDR3 nucleotides: TGTGCCAGCAAATACACAATGAACACTGAAGCTTTCTTT.

V and J are TRBV5-4 and TRBJ1-1; perhaps TRBD1 as D (5 bases). The CDR3 contains 13 residues. V lost 3 bases to trimming and J lost 5 bases, with 11 bases between them. CDR1 is SGHNT, CDR2 YYREEE, per germline (reference sequence). The CDR3 DNA is TGTGCCAGCAGCTACGGGGGGATAACTGAAGCTTTCTTT. Encoded protein: CASSYGGITEAFF.

This sequence joins TRBV9 and TRBJ1-1; the D gene is possibly TRBD1 (6 bases). This CDR3 region has 13 residues. Germline CDR1 SGDLS, CDR2 YYNGEE. Between the trimmed V and J ends, which lost 4 bases and 0 bases, there was a span of 7 bases. The CDR3 region is CASSQGMNTEAFF. The CDR3 DNA reads as TGTGCCAGCAGCCAGGGGATGAACACTGAAGCTTTCTTT.